The clone carrying this TCR beta chain has just one count. The data stem from a study of blood T cell repertoires in COVID-19. Overall study: PBMCs, B-cell-depleted T cells, or T cells provided the cDNA or gDNA that made up the material.

The CDR3 is 14 amino acids. Trimming at V came to 3 bases and at J to 1 base, leaving 2 bases not matched to a gene. Germline lookup yields CDR1 KGHSH and CDR2 LQKENI. As originally analysed: Estimated nucleated cell counts came from reference gene primer amplification. The table came from immunoSEQ multiplex PCR; TCRdb's copy has only in-frame clones and leaves some out. V, J and clone size are taken as reported in that table, and D and trimming were inferred from the DNA itself. Found here are 55,000 to 90,000 clones, 70% to 90% of them singletons; the top ten hold about 4%. The receptor was isolated from a man in his 70s with active COVID-19. Sequencing input: peripheral blood. This chain joins TRBV18 and TRBJ2-5; 7 bases align to TRBD1. DNA for the CDR3: TGTGCCAGCTCACCGGACAGGCCCCAAGAGACCCAGTACTTC. This encodes CASSPDRPQETQYF.